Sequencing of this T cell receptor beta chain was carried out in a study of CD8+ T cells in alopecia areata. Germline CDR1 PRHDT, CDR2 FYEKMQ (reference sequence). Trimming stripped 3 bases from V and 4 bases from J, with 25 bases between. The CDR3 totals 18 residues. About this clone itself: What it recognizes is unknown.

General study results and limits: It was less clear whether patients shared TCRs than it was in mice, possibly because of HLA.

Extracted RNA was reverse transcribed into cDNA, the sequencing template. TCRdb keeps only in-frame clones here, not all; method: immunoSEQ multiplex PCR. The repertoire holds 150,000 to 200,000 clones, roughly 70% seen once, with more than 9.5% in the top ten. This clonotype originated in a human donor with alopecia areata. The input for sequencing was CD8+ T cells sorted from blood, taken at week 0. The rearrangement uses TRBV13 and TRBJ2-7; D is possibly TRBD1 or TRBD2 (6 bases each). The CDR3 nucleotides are TGTGCCAGCAGCTTCGGGCGCGGGATGGGGCCAGGGGATTACGAGCAGTACTTC. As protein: CASSFGRGMGPGDYEQYF.